One sample yielded the 30 T cell receptor beta chains listed below, sequenced in a study of T cell responses to AZD1222 COVID-19 vaccine. Libraries were prepared by immunoSEQ multiplex PCR; TCRdb keeps only in-frame clonotypes and omits some of them. Found here are 90,000 to 120,000 clones, approximately 90% of them singletons; the top ten hold around 8.6%. Specimen: peripheral blood, collected 28 days after the second AZD1222 dose. These receptor sequences come from an adult who received the AZD1222 COVID-19 vaccine.

The chain carries TRBV14 and TRBJ1-1; no definite D call. Trimming removed 4 bases at V and 4 bases at J, with 10 bases between. Per the germline V gene, CDR1 is SGHDN and CDR2 is FVKESK. This CDR3 comprises 13 residues. The CDR3 loop reads CASSRSLATEAFF. Written as DNA, the CDR3 is TGTGCCAGCAGCCGAAGCTTGGCCACTGAAGCTTTCTTT.

This chain links TRBV28 with TRBJ1-1; TRBD1 aligns across 10 bases. Germline lookup yields CDR1 MDHEN and CDR2 SYDVKM. Trimming cost V 7 bases and J 5 bases; bases outside gene matches: 10. The CDR3 is made up of 15 amino acids. The CDR3 here is CASTPKRTGGTEAFF. DNA of the CDR3: TGTGCCAGCACGCCGAAACGGACAGGGGGGACTGAAGCTTTCTTT.

This clone was detected only once. The chain uses TRBV28 and TRBJ2-1; 14 bases match TRBD2. CDR1 and CDR2 (germline): MDHEN, SYDVKM. This CDR3 has 15 amino acids. J was trimmed by 9 bases and V by 5 bases; bases with no gene match: 6. CDR3 coding DNA: TGTGCCAGCAGTCGACTAGCGGGAGGGCCGGGTGAGCAGTTCTTC. Protein product: CASSRLAGGPGEQFF.

The chain has TRBV9 and TRBJ1-3, with D tentatively TRBD1 (5 bases). The germline V and J ends were trimmed by 0 bases and 4 bases, with 14 bases remaining between them. From germline, CDR1 is SGDLS and CDR2 YYNGEE. CDR3 length: 16 residues. The CDR3 nucleotides are TGTGCCAGCAGCGTAGAGGGGTCGAATCAAGGAAACACCATATATTTT. Protein product: CASSVEGSNQGNTIYF.

The chain employs TRBV10-1 and TRBJ1-5, with D unresolved. CDR3 size: 15 residues. Germline V CDR1 and CDR2: WNHNN, SYGVQD (reference sequence). V lost 3 bases and J lost 2, with 11 bases in between. The CDR3 reads CASSDSGLGNQPQHF. Here the CDR3 DNA reads TGCGCCAGCAGTGACTCGGGGTTGGGCAATCAGCCCCAGCATTTT.

V gene TRBV9 combines with J gene TRBJ1-3, with a tentative D call TRBD1 (5 bases). Trimming took off 4 bases at V and 2 bases at J, with 13 bases between the two ends. The CDR3 covers 15 residues. Germline assignment: CDR1 SGDLS and CDR2 YYNGEE. The CDR3 DNA follows: TGTGCCAGCAGCAAACAGGACGGCCCTGGAAACACCATATATTTT. The encoded protein is CASSKQDGPGNTIYF.

The rearrangement uses TRBV6-1 and TRBJ2-3; D not resolved. The V end lost 3 bases, the J end lost 10 bases, and 14 bases lay between the germline ends. Germline V gene sequence: CDR1 MNHNS, CDR2 SASEGT. The CDR3 has 13 residues. DNA for the CDR3: TGTGCCAGCAGTGAGGACCCGCAGGCTGCGCAGTATTTT. It codes for CASSEDPQAAQYF.

The chain employs TRBV5-8 and TRBJ2-1, with 9 bases identical to TRBD1. Germline V gene data show CDR1 as SGHTS and CDR2 as YDEGEE. V dropped 0 bases and J dropped 3; count of bases not matched to a gene: 7. This CDR3 has 17 amino acids. The CDR3 spells CASSLGVRTGVYNEQFF. As DNA, the CDR3 is TGTGCCAGCAGCTTGGGGGTAAGGACAGGGGTCTACAATGAGCAGTTCTTC.

V gene TRBV19 combines with J gene TRBJ2-7, with D hard to call. V was shortened by 6 bases and J by 6 bases, with 15 bases between the two germline ends. CDR1 and CDR2 (germline): LNHDA, SQIVND (reference sequence). The CDR3 is 13 residues long. CDR3 residues: CASSNGRAREQYF. CDR3 coding DNA: TGTGCCAGTAGCAACGGACGAGCCCGCGAGCAGTACTTC. The full variable domain, its missing parts supplied by reference TRBV19 and TRBJ2-7, is DGGITQSPKYLFRKEGQNVTLSCEQNLNHDAMYWYRQDPGQGLRLIYYSQIVNDFQKGDIAEGYSVSREKKESFPLTVTSAQKNPTAFYLCASSNGRAREQYFGPGTRLTVT.

Here the CDR3 DNA reads TGCGCCAGCAGCTCCACGGGACAGCATGAAGCTTTCTTT. This translates into CASSSTGQHEAFF. The V and J genes are TRBV5-1 and TRBJ1-1; 7 positions match TRBD1. The germline CDR1 and CDR2 sequences are SGHRS and YFSETQ. CDR3 length: 13 amino acids. Trimming took 3 bases from V and 7 from J; bases not matched to a gene: 6.

CDR3 nucleotide sequence: TGTGCCAGCAGCACCTCGGACAGATTGAGCTATGGCTACACCTTC. Its translation: CASSTSDRLSYGYTF. The V call is TRBV5-6, the J call TRBJ1-2, with D perhaps matching TRBD1 (6 bases). V was trimmed by 4 bases and J by 4 bases, leaving 17 bases between them. The germline V gene encodes CDR1 SGHDT and CDR2 YYEEEE. The CDR3 is 15 residues long.

The chain carries TRBV19 and TRBJ2-6, with 8 bases lining up with TRBD1. V lost 3 bases to trimming and J lost 4 bases; unmatched junction nucleotides: 8. Germline-derived CDR1 and CDR2 are LNHDA and SQIVND (reference sequence). This CDR3 region has 17 residues. The CDR3 nucleotides are TGTGCCAGTAGTATGAAGACAGGGGTCTCCGGGGCCAACGTCCTGACTTTC. Amino acid sequence: CASSMKTGVSGANVLTF. Using reference TRBV19 and TRBJ2-6 for the parts outside the CDR3, the full variable domain is DGGITQSPKYLFRKEGQNVTLSCEQNLNHDAMYWYRQDPGQGLRLIYYSQIVNDFQKGDIAEGYSVSREKKESFPLTVTSAQKNPTAFYLCASSMKTGVSGANVLTFGAGSRLTVL.

J is TRBJ2-1 and V is TRBV7-3; D may match TRBD1 or TRBD2 (6 bases each). The CDR3 is 14 amino acids. Per germline, CDR1 SGHTA and CDR2 FQGTGA. V was trimmed by 3 bases and J by 7 bases, leaving 13 bases between them. The CDR3 coding sequence is TGTGCCAGCAGCTTCAAGGGGGGAGGTAATGAGCAGTTCTTC. Its protein product is CASSFKGGGNEQFF.

The rearrangement joins TRBV5-1 to TRBJ2-7, with D possibly TRBD1 on 5 matching bases. The CDR3 spans 15 residues. Germline CDR1 is SGHRS and CDR2 is YFSETQ. The germline V and J ends were trimmed by 4 bases and 0 bases, with 14 bases remaining between them. The CDR3 bases are TGCGCCAGCAGCCTAACAATACAGGCCTCCTACGAGCAGTACTTC. It yields the protein CASSLTIQASYEQYF. Based on the CDR3 plus reference TRBV5-1 and TRBJ2-7, the full variable domain is KAGVTQTPRYLIKTRGQQVTLSCSPISGHRSVSWYQQTPGQGLQFLFEYFSETQRNKGNFPGRFSGRQFSNSRSEMNVSTLELGDSALYLCASSLTIQASYEQYFGPGTRLTVT.

The chain uses TRBV28 and TRBJ2-1, with D tentatively TRBD1 (6 bases). Trimming stripped 8 bases from V and 4 bases from J, with 9 bases between. Germline lookup yields CDR1 MDHEN and CDR2 SYDVKM. CDR3 length: 12 residues. CDR3 residues: CASGTLYNEQFF. CDR3 nucleotides: TGTGCCAGCGGGACATTGTACAATGAGCAGTTCTTC. The full variable domain, its missing parts supplied by reference TRBV28 and TRBJ2-1, is DVKVTQSSRYLVKRTGEKVFLECVQDMDHENMFWYRQDPGLGLRLIYFSYDVKMKEKGDIPEGYSVSREKKERFSLILESASTNQTSMYLCASGTLYNEQFFGPGTRLTVL.

This clone was found a few times. V usage is TRBV12-3 or TRBV12-4 and J usage is TRBJ1-1; 7 bases map to TRBD1. The CDR3 totals 13 residues. Trimming took 8 bases from V and 6 from J; bases not matched to a gene: 9. In DNA, the CDR3 is TGTGCCAGCTCCCCGACAGGGCCGGCTGAAGCTTTCTTT. This codes for CASSPTGPAEAFF.

The chain couples TRBV6-4 to TRBJ2-1; weak D call: TRBD1 (5 bases). This CDR3 has 15 amino acids. V dropped 4 bases and J dropped 4 bases, with 14 bases sitting between them. Germline V gene sequence: CDR1 MRHNA, CDR2 SNTAGT. The CDR3 DNA follows: TGTGCCAGCAGTGTCGACAGCACGTCATACAATGAGCAGTTCTTC. Its translation: CASSVDSTSYNEQFF.

The chain couples TRBV6-5 to TRBJ1-5; D is unresolved. The CDR3 loop spans 15 amino acids. Germline-derived CDR1 and CDR2 are MNHEY and SVGAGI. V was pared by 2 bases and J by 2 bases, with 10 bases between. The DNA for the CDR3 is TGTGCCAGCAGTTACAAGGACGGCCGCAATCAGCCCCAGCATTTT. This codes for CASSYKDGRNQPQHF.

This clone occurred once. The chain employs TRBV4-2 and TRBJ1-2; TRBD1 might be the D (6 bases). Germline values: CDR1 LGHNA, CDR2 YNFKEQ. The CDR3 spans 17 residues. The V and J ends lost 3 bases and 2 bases respectively, with 19 bases between them. In nucleotides, the CDR3 is TGTGCCAGCAGCCATAACCCTGAACCAGGGGCGAACTATGGCTACACCTTC. As protein: CASSHNPEPGANYGYTF.

This clone was seen just once. The chain is built from TRBV7-2 and TRBJ1-5, with D perhaps matching TRBD1 (6 bases). V was pared by 5 bases and J by 6 bases, with 17 bases between. There are 15 residues in the CDR3. The germline V gene has CDR1 SGHTA and CDR2 FQGNSA. The CDR3 DNA reads as TGTGCCAGCAGCGCCGCCGGGGGCCGGAGTCAGCCCCAGCATTTT. Residues: CASSAAGGRSQPQHF.

This clone is a singleton in its sample. The rearrangement uses TRBV28 and TRBJ1-5, with TRBD1 as a possible D gene (6 bases). V gave up 5 bases and J gave up 5 bases, with 16 bases separating them. The V gene's germline CDR1 is MDHEN and CDR2 SYDVKM. This CDR3 has 15 amino acids. The CDR3, as DNA: TGTGCCAGCAGTCCCTCGGGGGGGGGCCATCAGCCCCAGCATTTT. It translates to CASSPSGGGHQPQHF.

J is TRBJ2-1 and V is TRBV4-1, with a weak D call TRBD1 (6 bases). Trimming pared 6 bases from V and 7 bases from J, leaving 13 bases between. The V gene's germline CDR1 is MGHRA and CDR2 YSYEKL. This CDR3 spans 13 amino acids. This chain's CDR3 is CASREQGSNEQFF. The CDR3 coding sequence is TGCGCCAGCAGGGAGCAGGGGTCGAATGAGCAGTTCTTC.

This chain uses TRBV5-1 with TRBJ1-4; 9 nucleotides match TRBD1. The germline V gene encodes CDR1 SGHRS and CDR2 YFSETQ. With V trimmed by 5 bases and J by 6 bases, 11 bases remained unmatched. This CDR3 has 16 amino acids. The CDR3 DNA sequence: TGCGCCAGCAGTTCAAAACCGGGACAGGGAGATGAAAAACTGTTTTTT. Amino acids: CASSSKPGQGDEKLFF.

The genes are TRBV29-1 and TRBJ1-2, with D hard to call. Between the trimmed V and J ends, which lost 1 base and 8 bases, there was a span of 5 bases. Germline lookup yields CDR1 SQVTM and CDR2 ANQGSEA. The CDR3 runs to 10 residues. CDR3: CSVEGEGYTF. The CDR3 coding sequence is TGCAGCGTTGAAGGGGAGGGCTACACCTTC.

CDR3 amino acids: CASTRGVSNSPLHF. The CDR3 nucleotides are TGTGCCAGCACCAGGGGTGTGAGTAATTCACCCCTCCACTTT. V and J are TRBV9 and TRBJ1-6; D is perhaps TRBD1 (6 bases). V lost 6 bases to trimming and J lost 6 bases, with 13 bases between them. This CDR3 spans 14 amino acids. Looked up from germline, CDR1 is SGDLS and CDR2 is YYNGEE.

The V and J genes are TRBV15 and TRBJ1-2; 7 nucleotides line up with TRBD1. Germline V gene data show CDR1 as LNHNV and CDR2 as YYDKDF (reference sequence). J lost 4 bases, V lost 5 bases, and 13 bases had no gene match. CDR3 length equals 16 residues. In DNA form, the CDR3 reads TGTGCCACCAGCGGCCCGGGACAGCTTTTTGGCTATGGCTACACCTTC. It encodes CATSGPGQLFGYGYTF.

The chain carries TRBV18 and TRBJ2-3; 10 nucleotides line up with TRBD2. V was pared by 1 base and J by 5 bases, with 6 bases of the junction left unmatched. The CDR3 extends over 16 amino acids. The germline CDR1 and CDR2 sequences are KGHSH and LQKENI. The CDR3 region has the DNA TGTGCCAGCTCACCACTGCTAGCGGGAGCTGGAGATACGCAGTATTTT. This encodes CASSPLLAGAGDTQYF.

The CDR3 DNA sequence: TGTGCCAGCAGTACAGTGGCTGGAAACACCATATATTTT. It is translated as CASSTVAGNTIYF. This sequence joins TRBV7-2 and TRBJ1-3, with D uncertain. Germline V gene data show CDR1 as SGHTA and CDR2 as FQGNSA. The length of the CDR3 is 13 residues. Between the trimmed V and J ends, which lost 6 bases and 2 bases, there was a span of 8 bases.

The chain uses TRBV2 and TRBJ2-5; TRBD2 matches at 8 bases. V lost 6 bases and J lost 1; bases outside the gene matches: 4. The V gene's germline CDR1 is SNHLY and CDR2 FYNNEI. This CDR3 spans 14 amino acids. The CDR3 sequence is CASRLAGAQETQYF. The CDR3 DNA reads as TGTGCCAGCAGGCTAGCGGGCGCCCAAGAGACCCAGTACTTC.

The CDR3 loop is CASKHDSSGNTIYF. The CDR3 region has the DNA TGTGCCAGCAAACATGACAGTTCCGGAAACACCATATATTTT. This rearrangement joins TRBV27 to TRBJ1-3; possibly TRBD1 for D (5 bases). This CDR3 is 14 amino acids long. Per germline, CDR1 MNHEY and CDR2 SMNVEV (reference sequence). The V and J ends lost 7 bases and 4 bases respectively, with 14 bases between them.